One sample yielded the 19 T cell receptor beta chains listed below, sequenced in a study of cytomegalovirus exposure and HLA in healthy donors (dated by TCRdb to about 2017). Libraries came from the immunoSEQ multiplex PCR assay. A mixture of 60 forward primers for TCR Vbeta segments and 13 reverse primers for TCR Jbeta segments was used in the multiplex PCR. In its TCRdb copy, this immuneACCESS table keeps in-frame sequences only and misses some clones. Where compared with another copy, unresolved V genes explain less than half of these, and the others have no known cause. This sample comprises under 200,000 clones, around 83% of them detected only once. About 0.89% of the sample lies in the top ten. The sequenced material came from PBMCs. These receptors originate from a girl aged 2 to 10 in good health and CMV-seropositive.

The chain employs TRBV6-1 and TRBJ2-3, with a possible D match to TRBD2 (6 bases). Germline values: CDR1 MNHNS, CDR2 SASEGT. The CDR3 consists of 15 residues. Trimming cost V 6 bases and J 1 base, with 14 bases left between them. In nucleotides, the CDR3 is TGTGCCAGCAGGGACCCGAGGGAGGGCACAGATACGCAGTATTTT. Translated, it gives CASRDPREGTDTQYF.

The genes are TRBV7-9 and TRBJ2-2; unclear D gene. V was trimmed by 3 bases and J by 5 bases, leaving 4 bases between them. This CDR3 is 12 amino acids long. Germline assignment: CDR1 SEHNR and CDR2 FQNEAQ (reference sequence). The CDR3 region has the DNA TGTGCCAGCAGCTTTCGGACCGGGGAGCTGTTTTTT. It is translated as CASSFRTGELFF.

The chain employs TRBV4-1 and TRBJ2-7, with D unclear. This CDR3 comprises 15 residues. The germline V gene encodes CDR1 MGHRA and CDR2 YSYEKL. Trimming removed 3 bases from V and 0 bases from J, with 12 bases in between. CDR3 protein: CASSHPIKSSYEQYF. In nucleotides, the CDR3 is TGCGCCAGCAGCCACCCCATCAAGAGCTCCTACGAGCAGTACTTC.

Concerning this clone: Other DNA sequences in the sample encode the same CDR3. This rearrangement joins TRBV5-1 to TRBJ2-7, with 8 nucleotides matching TRBD1. The CDR3 covers 14 residues. Trimming removed 0 bases from V and 2 bases from J; junction bases left unmatched: 1. CDR1 is SGHRS and CDR2 is YFSETQ in the germline V gene. The chain's CDR3 is CASSLGTGTYEQYF. The CDR3 nucleotides are TGCGCCAGCAGCTTGGGGACAGGGACCTACGAGCAGTACTTC.

The CDR3 DNA reads as TGCGCCAGCTACAGATCCCCGCCAGGGGGAGATACGCAGTATTTT. Its translation: CASYRSPPGGDTQYF. The rearrangement uses TRBV5-1 and TRBJ2-3, with 7 bases that match TRBD1. This CDR3 has 15 amino acids. CDR1 and CDR2 (germline): SGHRS, YFSETQ. Unmatched junction bases numbered 13, after V lost 7 bases and J lost 5 bases.

V usage is TRBV30 and J usage is TRBJ1-5; D ambiguous. CDR1 and CDR2 (germline): GTSNPN, SVGIG (reference sequence). The length of the CDR3 is 14 residues. V was clipped by 4 bases and J by 2 bases, with 12 bases between them. The CDR3 DNA follows: TGTGCCTGGACCCCAAGACTGGGCAATCAGCCCCAGCATTTT. It translates to CAWTPRLGNQPQHF.

J is TRBJ2-7 and V is TRBV27, with TRBD1 matching over 9 bases. This CDR3 is built from 17 residues. In germline, CDR1 is MNHEY, CDR2 SMNVEV (reference sequence). The ends lost 3 bases at V and 1 base at J; junction bases unmatched: 10. The chain's CDR3 is CASSFTGRTGASYEQYF. The DNA for the CDR3 is TGTGCCAGCAGTTTCACAGGGAGGACAGGGGCTTCCTACGAGCAGTACTTC.

The chain uses TRBV5-1 and TRBJ2-1; 7 nucleotides agree with TRBD2. This CDR3 comprises 16 residues. V lost 6 bases to trimming and J lost 6 bases; unmatched junction nucleotides: 15. Germline V CDR1 and CDR2: SGHRS, YFSETQ. The CDR3 protein is CASTETGGSPPNEQFF. CDR3 in DNA: TGCGCCAGCACCGAGACGGGCGGGAGTCCCCCCAATGAGCAGTTCTTC.

The V call is TRBV6-1, the J call TRBJ2-1; possible D gene TRBD2, 6 bases. The CDR3 is made up of 12 amino acids. Per the germline V gene, CDR1 is MNHNS and CDR2 is SASEGT. The V and J ends lost 5 bases and 15 bases respectively, with 17 bases between them. CDR3 DNA sequence: TGTGCCAGCAGTCTACGGGGAGGAACGGTGTTCTTC. It specifies CASSLRGGTVFF.

The chain has TRBV6-5 and TRBJ2-5, with D perhaps matching TRBD2 (7 bases). The CDR3 contains 14 residues. The germline gives CDR1 MNHEY, CDR2 SVGAGI. V was clipped by 6 bases and J by 3 bases, with 14 bases between them. CDR3 bases: TGTGCCAGCAGCCAACCGGGGGGCGAAGAGACCCAGTACTTC. It yields the protein CASSQPGGEETQYF.

This chain links TRBV9 with TRBJ1-2; 8 bases align to TRBD1. The CDR3 has 14 amino acids. V shed 2 bases and J 8 bases; nucleotides not matched to a gene: 8. Germline CDR1 reads SGDLS; CDR2 reads YYNGEE. CDR3 DNA: TGTGCCAGCAGCGTGGACAGGGTCATAGGGGGCTACACCTTC. Its protein product is CASSVDRVIGGYTF.

This chain joins TRBV7-3 and TRBJ2-1; 11 nucleotides agree with TRBD2. CDR1 and CDR2 (germline): SGHTA, FQGTGA. V was pared by 2 bases and J by 10 bases, with 7 bases of the junction left unmatched. The CDR3 extends over 15 amino acids. The CDR3 region is CASSLLPSGRREQFF. The CDR3 DNA follows: TGTGCCAGCAGCTTATTGCCTAGCGGGAGGAGGGAGCAGTTCTTC.

The rearrangement links TRBV6-1 to TRBJ2-2; 14 bases are a match to TRBD2. This CDR3 has 15 residues. CDR1 MNHNS and CDR2 SASEGT come from the germline V gene. The ends lost 9 bases at V and 8 bases at J; junction bases unmatched: 8. The CDR3 DNA reads as TGTGCCAGTCCGACGGGACTAGCGGGGGCTGGGGAGCTGTTTTTT. It yields the protein CASPTGLAGAGELFF.

The chain joins TRBV10-3 to TRBJ2-7; D unclear. This CDR3 is built from 16 residues. The ends were cut back, 3 bases at V and 0 bases at J, with 15 bases in the middle. Germline CDR1 reads ENHRY; CDR2 reads SYGVKD. The chain's CDR3 is CAISDVSLRSSYEQYF. The CDR3 bases are TGTGCCATCAGTGATGTATCCTTGCGGAGCTCCTACGAGCAGTACTTC.

The genes are TRBV4-1 and TRBJ1-2; no reliable D call. With 0 bases removed from V and 8 bases from J, the gap between germline ends came to 19 bases. The CDR3 sequence is 16 residues long. CDR1 and CDR2 (germline): MGHRA, YSYEKL. The CDR3 region has the DNA TGCGCCAGCAGCCAAGAACGGGCCGGGTTGGCGGGGGGCTACACCTTC. Amino acid sequence: CASSQERAGLAGGYTF.

The V call is TRBV21-1, the J call TRBJ1-2; the DNA was not used to check the table's D call, TRBD1. TRBV21-1 is a recognized pseudogene. The CDR3 covers 14 residues. The CDR3 reads CASCGQREIYGYTF. The CDR3 coding sequence is TGTGCCAGCTGCGGACAGCGAGAGATTTATGGCTACACCTTC.

The V call is TRBV9, the J call TRBJ2-1; TRBD2 aligns across 14 bases. This CDR3 contains 19 residues. The trim removed 3 bases at V and 5 bases at J, leaving 13 bases unmatched. CDR1 SGDLS and CDR2 YYNGEE come from the germline V gene. Written as DNA, the CDR3 is TGTGCCAGCAGCGCGGGACTAGCGGGAGTTGTAAGGGGAAACAATGAGCAGTTCTTC. It translates to CASSAGLAGVVRGNNEQFF.

The J gene is TRBJ2-7, the V gene TRBV10-3; D might be TRBD2 (5 bases). The germline CDR1 and CDR2 sequences are ENHRY and SYGVKD. Trimming left V 0 bases short and J 2 bases short, with 14 bases between. This CDR3 has 16 amino acids. The CDR3 sequence is CAISESRQVGAYEQYF. The CDR3 DNA is TGTGCCATCAGTGAGTCTAGGCAGGTGGGAGCCTACGAGCAGTACTTC.

The chain employs TRBV28 and TRBJ1-2; D not certain. CDR1 and CDR2 (germline): MDHEN, SYDVKM. The CDR3 has 14 amino acids. Between the trimmed V and J ends, which lost 2 bases and 1 base, there was a span of 8 bases. Here the CDR3 DNA reads TGTGCCAGCAGTTTAAACAGTTTTAACTATGGCTACACCTTC. This codes for CASSLNSFNYGYTF.